A selection of T cell receptor beta chains follows, all from one sample in a study of blood T cell repertoires in COVID-19. Some clones are missing from TCRdb's copy, which holds only in-frame ones; the method was immunoSEQ multiplex PCR. The table shows approximately 480,000 clones, with roughly 87% occurring only once. Sequenced sample: PBMCs or T cells enriched from blood (not recorded which). The receptors derive from a woman between 18 and 30 years old who had recovered from COVID-19. CDR3s include the opening cysteine and the closing phenylalanine or tryptophan.

V | CDR3
TRBV27 | CASSFIWEQGAGGYTF
TRBV28 | CASSVTSGGRDNEQFF
TRBV10-3 | CAISASLAGGLPVDTQYF
TRBV12-5 | CASGSESNQPQHF
TRBV5-5 | CASSQPRDSREETQYF
TRBV20-1 | CSASKTSGGVLQETQYF
TRBV30 | CAWSVRGREDYGELFF
TRBV5-1 | CASSLSGQGRSPLHF
TRBV24-1 | CATSDPDRLSSDTEAFF
TRBV25-1 | CASSEYKGDNSPLHF